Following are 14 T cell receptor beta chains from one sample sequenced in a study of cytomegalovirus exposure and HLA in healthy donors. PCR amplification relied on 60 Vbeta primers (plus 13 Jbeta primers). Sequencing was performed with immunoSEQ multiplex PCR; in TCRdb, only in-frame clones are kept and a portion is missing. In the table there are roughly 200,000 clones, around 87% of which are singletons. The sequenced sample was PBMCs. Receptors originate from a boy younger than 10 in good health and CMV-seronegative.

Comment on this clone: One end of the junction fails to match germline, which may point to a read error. The CDR3 sequence is CVSSSPSSVGARNEQFF. CDR3 coding DNA: TGCGTCAGCAGCTCCCCTTCCAGCGTGGGGGCCAGGAATGAGCAGTTCTTC. The chain uses TRBV5-1 and TRBJ2-1; weak D call: TRBD1 (6 bases). Germline assignment: CDR1 SGHRS and CDR2 YFSETQ. The CDR3 totals 17 residues.

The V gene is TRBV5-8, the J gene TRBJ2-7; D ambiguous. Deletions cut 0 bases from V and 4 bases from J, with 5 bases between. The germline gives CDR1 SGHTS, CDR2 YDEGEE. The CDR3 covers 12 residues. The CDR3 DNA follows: TGTGCCAGCAGCTTGGCCGCGTACGAGCAGTACTTC. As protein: CASSLAAYEQYF.

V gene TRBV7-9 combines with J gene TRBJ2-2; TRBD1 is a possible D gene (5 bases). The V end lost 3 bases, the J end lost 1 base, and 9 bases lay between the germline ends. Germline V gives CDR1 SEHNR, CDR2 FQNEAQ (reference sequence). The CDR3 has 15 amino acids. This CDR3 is CASSLGDRNTGELFF. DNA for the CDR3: TGTGCCAGCAGCTTGGGCGACAGGAACACCGGGGAGCTGTTTTTT. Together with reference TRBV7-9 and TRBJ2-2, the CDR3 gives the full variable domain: DTGVSQNPRHKITKRGQNVTFRCDPISEHNRLYWYRQTLGQGPEFLTYFQNEAQLEKSRLLSDRFSAERPKGSFSTLEIQRTEQGDSAMYLCASSLGDRNTGELFFGEGSRLTVL.

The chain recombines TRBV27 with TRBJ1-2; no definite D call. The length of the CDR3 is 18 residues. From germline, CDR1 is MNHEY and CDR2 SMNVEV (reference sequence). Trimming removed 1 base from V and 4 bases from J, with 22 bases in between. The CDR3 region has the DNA TGTGCCAGCAGTTTATACCCCACAGACGCCGGAAGTTCCTATGGCTACACCTTC. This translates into CASSLYPTDAGSSYGYTF.

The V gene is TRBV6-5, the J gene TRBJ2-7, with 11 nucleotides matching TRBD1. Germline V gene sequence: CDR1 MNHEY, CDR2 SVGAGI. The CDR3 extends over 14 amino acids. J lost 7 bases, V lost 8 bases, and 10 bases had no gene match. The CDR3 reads CASRGQGATWEQYF. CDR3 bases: TGTGCCAGCCGAGGACAGGGGGCAACATGGGAGCAGTACTTC.

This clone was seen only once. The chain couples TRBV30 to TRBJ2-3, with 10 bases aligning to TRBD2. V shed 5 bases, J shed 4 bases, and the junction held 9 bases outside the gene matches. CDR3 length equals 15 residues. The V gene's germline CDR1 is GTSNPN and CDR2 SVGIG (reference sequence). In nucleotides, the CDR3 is TGTGCCTGGGGGACGCCTAGCGGGGGTGCAGATACGCAGTATTTT. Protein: CAWGTPSGGADTQYF.

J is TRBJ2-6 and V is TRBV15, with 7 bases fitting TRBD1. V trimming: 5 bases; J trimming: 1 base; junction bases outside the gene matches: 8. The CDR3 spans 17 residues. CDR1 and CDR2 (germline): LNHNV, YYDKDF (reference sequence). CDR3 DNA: TGTGCCACCAGCCAGGGGGTGGCCCAGTCTGGGGCCAACGTCCTGACTTTC. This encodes CATSQGVAQSGANVLTF.

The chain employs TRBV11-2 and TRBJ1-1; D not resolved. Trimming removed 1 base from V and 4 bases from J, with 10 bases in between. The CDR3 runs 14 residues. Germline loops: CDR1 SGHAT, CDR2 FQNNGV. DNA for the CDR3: TGTGCCAGCAGCTTAGGTGTGGGAGGCACTGAAGCTTTCTTT. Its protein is CASSLGVGGTEAFF.

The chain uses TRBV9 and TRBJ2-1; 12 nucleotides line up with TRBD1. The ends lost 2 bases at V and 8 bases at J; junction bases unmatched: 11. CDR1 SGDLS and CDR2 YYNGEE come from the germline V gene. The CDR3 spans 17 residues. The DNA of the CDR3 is TGTGCCAGCAGCGTCACAGCCGGGACAGGGGGCCTCGATGAGCAGTTCTTC. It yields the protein CASSVTAGTGGLDEQFF.

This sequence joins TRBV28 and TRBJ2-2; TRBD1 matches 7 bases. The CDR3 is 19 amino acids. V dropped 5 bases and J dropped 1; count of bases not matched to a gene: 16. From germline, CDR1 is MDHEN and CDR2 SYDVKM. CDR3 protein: CASSHRQGVSFLNTGELFF. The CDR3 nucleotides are TGTGCCAGCAGTCATCGACAGGGCGTCAGCTTTTTGAACACCGGGGAGCTGTTTTTT.

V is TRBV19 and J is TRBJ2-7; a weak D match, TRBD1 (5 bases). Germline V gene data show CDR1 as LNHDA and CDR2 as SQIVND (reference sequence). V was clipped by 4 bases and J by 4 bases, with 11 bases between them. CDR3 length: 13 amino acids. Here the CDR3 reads CASSTSQEYEQYF. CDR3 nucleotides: TGTGCCAGTAGTACATCACAGGAGTACGAGCAGTACTTC.

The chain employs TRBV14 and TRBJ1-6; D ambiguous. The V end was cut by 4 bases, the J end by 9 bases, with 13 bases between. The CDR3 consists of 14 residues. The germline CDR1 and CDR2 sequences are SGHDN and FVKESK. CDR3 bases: TGTGCCAGCAGCCTAAAACGGAGGGCTTCACCCCTCCACTTT. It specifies CASSLKRRASPLHF. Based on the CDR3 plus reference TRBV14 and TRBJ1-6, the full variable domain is EAGVTQFPSHSVIEKGQTVTLRCDPISGHDNLYWYRRVMGKEIKFLLHFVKESKQDESGMPNNRFLAERTGGTYSTLKVQPAELEDSGVYFCASSLKRRASPLHFGNGTRLTVT.

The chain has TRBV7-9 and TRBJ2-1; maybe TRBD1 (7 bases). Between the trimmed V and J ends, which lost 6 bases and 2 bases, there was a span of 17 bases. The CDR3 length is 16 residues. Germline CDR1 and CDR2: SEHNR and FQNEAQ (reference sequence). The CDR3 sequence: CASRRDSLNPYNEQFF. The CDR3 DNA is TGTGCCAGCAGGCGGGACAGTTTGAACCCCTACAATGAGCAGTTCTTC.

CDR3 in DNA: TGCGCCAGCAGCTTGTCGACAGGGGGCTGGTACGAGCAGTACTTC. Its translation: CASSLSTGGWYEQYF. The rearrangement uses TRBV5-1 and TRBJ2-7, with 10 bases aligning to TRBD1. There are 15 residues in the CDR3. Per germline, CDR1 SGHRS and CDR2 YFSETQ. Trimming cost V 1 base and J 4 bases; bases outside gene matches: 5.